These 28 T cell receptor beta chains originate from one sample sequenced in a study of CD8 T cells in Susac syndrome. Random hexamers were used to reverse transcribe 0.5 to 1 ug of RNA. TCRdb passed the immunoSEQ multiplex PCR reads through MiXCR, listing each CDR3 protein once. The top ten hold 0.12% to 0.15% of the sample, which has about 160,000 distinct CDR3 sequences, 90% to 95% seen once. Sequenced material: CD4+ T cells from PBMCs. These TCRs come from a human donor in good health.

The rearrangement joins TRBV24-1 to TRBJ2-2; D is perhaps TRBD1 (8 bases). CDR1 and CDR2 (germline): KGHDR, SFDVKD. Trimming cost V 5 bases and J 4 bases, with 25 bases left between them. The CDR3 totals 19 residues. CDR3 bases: TGTGCCACCAGTGGAGCGGCGGGAGCGACAGGGGACTCCACCGGGGAGCTGTTTTTT. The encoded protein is CATSGAAGATGDSTGELFF.

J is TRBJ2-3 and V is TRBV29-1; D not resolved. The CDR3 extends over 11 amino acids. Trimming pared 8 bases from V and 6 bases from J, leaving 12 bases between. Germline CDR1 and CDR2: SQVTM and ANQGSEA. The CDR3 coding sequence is TGCAGCACCCAGACGTCGGATACGCAGTATTTT. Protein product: CSTQTSDTQYF.

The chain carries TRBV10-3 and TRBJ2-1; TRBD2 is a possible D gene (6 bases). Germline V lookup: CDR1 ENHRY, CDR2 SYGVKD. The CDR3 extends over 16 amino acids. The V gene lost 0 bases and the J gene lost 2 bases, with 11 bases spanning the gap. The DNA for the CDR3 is TGTGCCATCAGTGAGTCGGGTCCGGGAGCCTACAATGAGCAGTTCTTC. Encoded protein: CAISESGPGAYNEQFF.

The DNA for the CDR3 is TGTGCCTGGAGTGCTCGCGACGGGGGGGAGCTGTTTTTT. Its translation is CAWSARDGGELFF. The chain carries TRBV30 and TRBJ2-2, with D unclear. Germline V gene lookup returns CDR1 GTSNPN and CDR2 SVGIG (reference sequence). With 1 base removed from V and 8 bases from J, the gap between germline ends came to 11 bases. The CDR3 has 13 amino acids.

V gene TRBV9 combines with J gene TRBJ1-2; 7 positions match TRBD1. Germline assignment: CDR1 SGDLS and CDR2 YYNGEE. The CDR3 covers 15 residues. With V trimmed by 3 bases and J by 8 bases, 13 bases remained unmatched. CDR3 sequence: CASSGTGARGVGYTF. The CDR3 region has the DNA TGTGCCAGCAGCGGAACAGGGGCTCGGGGCGTCGGCTACACCTTC.

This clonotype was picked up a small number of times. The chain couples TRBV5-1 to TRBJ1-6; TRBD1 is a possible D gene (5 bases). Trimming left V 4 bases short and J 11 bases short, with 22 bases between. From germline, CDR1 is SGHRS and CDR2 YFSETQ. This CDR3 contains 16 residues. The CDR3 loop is CASSPGEGRTFAPLHF. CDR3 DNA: TGCGCCAGCAGCCCCGGGGAGGGCCGGACATTCGCACCCCTCCACTTT.

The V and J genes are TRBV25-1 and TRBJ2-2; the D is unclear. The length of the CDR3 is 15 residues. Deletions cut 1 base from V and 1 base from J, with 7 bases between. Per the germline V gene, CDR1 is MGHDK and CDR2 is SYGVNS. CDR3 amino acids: CASSEWVGNTGELFF. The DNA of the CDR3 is TGTGCCAGCAGTGAATGGGTGGGGAACACCGGGGAGCTGTTTTTT.

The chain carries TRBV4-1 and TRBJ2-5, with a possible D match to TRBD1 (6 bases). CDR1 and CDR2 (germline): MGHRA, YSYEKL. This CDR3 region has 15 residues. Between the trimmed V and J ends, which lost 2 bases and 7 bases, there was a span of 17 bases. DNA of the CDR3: TGCGCCAGCAGCCAAACAGGGAACCCAAGCGGGACCCAGTACTTC. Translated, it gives CASSQTGNPSGTQYF.

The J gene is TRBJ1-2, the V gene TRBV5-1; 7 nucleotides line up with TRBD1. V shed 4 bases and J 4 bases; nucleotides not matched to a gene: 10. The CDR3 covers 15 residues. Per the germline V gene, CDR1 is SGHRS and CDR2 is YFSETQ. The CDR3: CASSEQGSLSYGYTF. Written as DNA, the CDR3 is TGCGCCAGCAGCGAACAGGGGAGCCTATCCTATGGCTACACCTTC.

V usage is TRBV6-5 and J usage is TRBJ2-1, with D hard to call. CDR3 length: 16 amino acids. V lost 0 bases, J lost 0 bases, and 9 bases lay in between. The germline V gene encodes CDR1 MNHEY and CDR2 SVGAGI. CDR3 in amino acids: CASSYSSRRSYNEQFF. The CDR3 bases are TGTGCCAGCAGTTACTCGAGTCGACGCTCCTACAATGAGCAGTTCTTC.

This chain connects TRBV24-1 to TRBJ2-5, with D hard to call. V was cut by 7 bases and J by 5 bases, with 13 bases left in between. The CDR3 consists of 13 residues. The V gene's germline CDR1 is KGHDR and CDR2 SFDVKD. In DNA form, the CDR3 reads TGTGCCACCAGCGACGGACCCTTGGAGACCCAGTACTTC. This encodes CATSDGPLETQYF.

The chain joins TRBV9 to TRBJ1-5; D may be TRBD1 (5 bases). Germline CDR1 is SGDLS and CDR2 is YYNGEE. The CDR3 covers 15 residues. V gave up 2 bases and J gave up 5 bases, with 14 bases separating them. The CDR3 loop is CASSVGFTGHQPQHF. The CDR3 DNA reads TGTGCCAGCAGCGTGGGTTTTACAGGCCATCAGCCCCAGCATTTT. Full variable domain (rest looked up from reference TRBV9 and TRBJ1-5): DSGVTQTPKHLITATGQRVTLRCSPRSGDLSVYWYQQSLDQGLQFLIQYYNGEERAKGNILERFSAQQFPDLHSELNLSSLELGDSALYFCASSVGFTGHQPQHFGDGTRLSIL.

In DNA form, the CDR3 reads TGCGCCAGCAGCCCGGTTGGGGGCCCATACGAGCAGTACTTC. This gives the protein CASSPVGGPYEQYF. The chain is built from TRBV5-1 and TRBJ2-7; D is possibly TRBD1 (6 bases). Trimming cost V 4 bases and J 4 bases, with 15 bases left between them. This CDR3 has 14 amino acids. Germline V gene lookup returns CDR1 SGHRS and CDR2 YFSETQ.

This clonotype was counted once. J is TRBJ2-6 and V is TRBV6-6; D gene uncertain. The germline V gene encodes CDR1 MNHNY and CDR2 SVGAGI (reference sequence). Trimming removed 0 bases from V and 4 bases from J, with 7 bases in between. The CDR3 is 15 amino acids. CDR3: CASSYSNRGANVLTF. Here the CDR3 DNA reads TGTGCCAGCAGTTACTCGAATCGGGGGGCCAACGTCCTGACTTTC.

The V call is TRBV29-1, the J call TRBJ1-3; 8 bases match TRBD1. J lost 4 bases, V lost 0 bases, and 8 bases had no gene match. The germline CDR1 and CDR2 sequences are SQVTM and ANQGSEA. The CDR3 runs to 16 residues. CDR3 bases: TGCAGCGTTGAAGATCTTCAGGGGGCAGGGGGAAACACCATATATTTT. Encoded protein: CSVEDLQGAGGNTIYF.

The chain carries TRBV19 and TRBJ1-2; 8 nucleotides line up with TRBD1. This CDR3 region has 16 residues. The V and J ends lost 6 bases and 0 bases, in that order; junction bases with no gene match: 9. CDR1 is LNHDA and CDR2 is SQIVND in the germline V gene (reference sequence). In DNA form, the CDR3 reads TGTGCCAGTAGACCGGGACAGGCTGGAGCTAACTATGGCTACACCTTC. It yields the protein CASRPGQAGANYGYTF.

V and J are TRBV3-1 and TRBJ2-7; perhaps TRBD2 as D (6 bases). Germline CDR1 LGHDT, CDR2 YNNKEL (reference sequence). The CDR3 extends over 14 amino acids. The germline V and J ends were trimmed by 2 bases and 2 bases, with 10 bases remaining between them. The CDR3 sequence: CASSQIRGTYEQYF. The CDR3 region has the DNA TGTGCCAGCAGCCAAATACGGGGGACCTACGAGCAGTACTTC.

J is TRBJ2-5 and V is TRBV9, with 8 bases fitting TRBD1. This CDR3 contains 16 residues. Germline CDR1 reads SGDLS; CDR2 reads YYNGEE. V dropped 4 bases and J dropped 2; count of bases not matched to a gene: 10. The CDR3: CASSPGEGTGQETQYF. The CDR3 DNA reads TGTGCCAGCAGCCCAGGGGAAGGGACAGGTCAAGAGACCCAGTACTTC. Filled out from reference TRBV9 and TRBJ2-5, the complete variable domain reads DSGVTQTPKHLITATGQRVTLRCSPRSGDLSVYWYQQSLDQGLQFLIQYYNGEERAKGNILERFSAQQFPDLHSELNLSSLELGDSALYFCASSPGEGTGQETQYFGPGTRLLVL.

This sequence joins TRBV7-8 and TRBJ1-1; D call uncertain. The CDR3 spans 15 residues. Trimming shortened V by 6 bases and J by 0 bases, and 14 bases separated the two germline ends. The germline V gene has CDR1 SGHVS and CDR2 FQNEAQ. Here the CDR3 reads CASSPSFRMNTEAFF. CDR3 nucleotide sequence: TGTGCCAGCAGTCCGTCGTTTAGGATGAACACTGAAGCTTTCTTT.

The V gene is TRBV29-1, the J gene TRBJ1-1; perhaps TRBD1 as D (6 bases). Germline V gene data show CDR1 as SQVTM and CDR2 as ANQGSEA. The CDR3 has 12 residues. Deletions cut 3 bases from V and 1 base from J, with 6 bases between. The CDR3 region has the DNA TGCAGCGTTGACAGGGGGAACACTGAAGCTTTCTTT. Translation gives CSVDRGNTEAFF.

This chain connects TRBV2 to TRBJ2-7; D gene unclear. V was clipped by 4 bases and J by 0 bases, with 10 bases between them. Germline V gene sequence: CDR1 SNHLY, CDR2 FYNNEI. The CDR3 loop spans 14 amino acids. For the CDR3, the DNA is TGTGCCAGCAGTGGCCGGACCCCCTCCTACGAGCAGTACTTC. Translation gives CASSGRTPSYEQYF. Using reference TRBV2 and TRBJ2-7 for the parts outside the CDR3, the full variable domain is EPEVTQTPSHQVTQMGQEVILRCVPISNHLYFYWYRQILGQKVEFLVSFYNNEISEKSEIFDDQFSVERPDGSNFTLKIRSTKLEDSAMYFCASSGRTPSYEQYFGPGTRLTVT.

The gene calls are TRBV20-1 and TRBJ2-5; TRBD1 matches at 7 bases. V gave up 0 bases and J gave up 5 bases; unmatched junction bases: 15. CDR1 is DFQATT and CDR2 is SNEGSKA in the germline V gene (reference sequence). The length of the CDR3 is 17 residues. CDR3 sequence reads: CSARERGTVDLVETQYF. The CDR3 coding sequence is TGCAGTGCTAGAGAGAGGGGGACAGTAGACCTAGTGGAGACCCAGTACTTC.

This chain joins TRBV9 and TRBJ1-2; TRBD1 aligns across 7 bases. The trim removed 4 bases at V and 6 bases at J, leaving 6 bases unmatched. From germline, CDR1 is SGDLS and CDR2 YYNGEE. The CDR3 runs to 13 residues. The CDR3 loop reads CASSRGQAHGYTF. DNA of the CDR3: TGTGCCAGCAGCAGAGGACAGGCCCATGGCTACACCTTC.

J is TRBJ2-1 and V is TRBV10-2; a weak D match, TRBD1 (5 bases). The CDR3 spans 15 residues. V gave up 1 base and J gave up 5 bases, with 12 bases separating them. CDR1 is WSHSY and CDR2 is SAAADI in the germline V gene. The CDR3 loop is CASSEWGLVDNEQFF. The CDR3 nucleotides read TGCGCCAGCAGTGAGTGGGGCCTCGTCGACAATGAGCAGTTCTTC.

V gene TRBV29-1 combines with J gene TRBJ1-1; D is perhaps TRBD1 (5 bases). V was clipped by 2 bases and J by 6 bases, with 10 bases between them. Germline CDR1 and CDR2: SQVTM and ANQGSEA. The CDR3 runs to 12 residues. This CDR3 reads CSVERQGAEAFF. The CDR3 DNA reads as TGCAGCGTTGAAAGGCAGGGAGCTGAAGCTTTCTTT.

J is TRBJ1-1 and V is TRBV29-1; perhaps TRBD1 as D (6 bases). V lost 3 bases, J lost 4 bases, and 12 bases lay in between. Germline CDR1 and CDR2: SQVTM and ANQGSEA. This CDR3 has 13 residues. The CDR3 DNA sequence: TGCAGCGTTGAGGAGGGGGTCGGCACTGAAGCTTTCTTT. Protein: CSVEEGVGTEAFF. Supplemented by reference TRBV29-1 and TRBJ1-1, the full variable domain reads SAVISQKPSRDICQRGTSLTIQCQVDSQVTMMFWYRQQPGQSLTLIATANQGSEATYESGFVIDKFPISRPNLTFSTLTVSNMSPEDSSIYLCSVEEGVGTEAFFGQGTRLTVV.

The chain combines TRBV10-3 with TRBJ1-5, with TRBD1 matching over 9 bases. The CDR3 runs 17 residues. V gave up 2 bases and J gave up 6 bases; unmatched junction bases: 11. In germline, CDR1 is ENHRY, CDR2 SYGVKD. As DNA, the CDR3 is TGTGCCATCAGTGAGCCGAGGACAGGGGCGGACAGTCAGCCCCAGCATTTT. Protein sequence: CAISEPRTGADSQPQHF.

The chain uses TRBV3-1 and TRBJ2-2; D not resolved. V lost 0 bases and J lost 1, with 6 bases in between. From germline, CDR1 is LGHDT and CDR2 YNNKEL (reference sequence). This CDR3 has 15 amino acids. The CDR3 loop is CASSQDLKNTGELFF. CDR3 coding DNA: TGTGCCAGCAGCCAAGATCTCAAGAACACCGGGGAGCTGTTTTTT.